Shown below are 14 T cell receptor beta chains from a single sample sequenced in a study of cytomegalovirus exposure and HLA in healthy donors. The PCR was carried out with 60 Vbeta primers and 13 Jbeta primers. Sequencing used immunoSEQ multiplex PCR; TCRdb keeps in-frame clones, though not all of them. This table holds around 180,000 clones, 75% to 90% found once. The sample consisted of PBMCs. The origin of the receptors is a boy under 10 years old in good health and CMV-seronegative.

The chain employs TRBV7-9 and TRBJ1-2; D is perhaps TRBD1 (6 bases). This CDR3 spans 16 amino acids. Germline V CDR1 and CDR2: SEHNR, FQNEAQ (reference sequence). Trimming shortened V by 4 bases and J by 7 bases, and 22 bases separated the two germline ends. The CDR3 coding sequence is TGTGCCAGCAGCTCTCCGGGACAAGCCCCCGGCGGTGGCTACACCTTC. It is translated as CASSSPGQAPGGGYTF.

The chain recombines TRBV6-1 with TRBJ2-1, with D maybe TRBD2 (6 bases). The CDR3 has 13 residues. Looked up from germline, CDR1 is MNHNS and CDR2 is SASEGT. Trimming cost V 5 bases and J 4 bases, with 9 bases left between them. CDR3 residues: CASSIGTYNEQFF. The CDR3, as DNA: TGTGCCAGCAGTATAGGGACTTACAATGAGCAGTTCTTC.

The chain couples TRBV30 to TRBJ1-1; no firm D call. The CDR3 extends over 10 amino acids. The germline gives CDR1 GTSNPN, CDR2 SVGIG (reference sequence). Trimming shortened V by 1 base and J by 11 bases, and 8 bases separated the two germline ends. The CDR3 loop is CAWSGSLAFF. The CDR3 nucleotides are TGTGCCTGGAGTGGTTCTCTGGCTTTCTTT.

The rearrangement joins TRBV30 to TRBJ2-3; D unclear. The CDR3 runs to 12 residues. Germline V gene data show CDR1 as GTSNPN and CDR2 as SVGIG (reference sequence). V dropped 1 base and J dropped 9 bases, with 11 bases sitting between them. The CDR3 DNA follows: TGTGCCTGGAGTGACGGTAGTTGGACGCAGTATTTT. Its translation is CAWSDGSWTQYF.

This chain links TRBV19 with TRBJ2-4, with TRBD2 identical over 12 bases. This CDR3 comprises 16 residues. Per the germline V gene, CDR1 is LNHDA and CDR2 is SQIVND (reference sequence). The J segment lost 9 bases and the V segment lost 5 bases, leaving 11 bases of the junction unmatched. CDR3 sequence: CASSFWTSGDGSIQYF. The CDR3 DNA is TGTGCCAGTAGTTTCTGGACTAGCGGGGACGGTTCCATTCAGTACTTC. The complete variable domain, with remaining parts taken from reference TRBV19 and TRBJ2-4, reads DGGITQSPKYLFRKEGQNVTLSCEQNLNHDAMYWYRQDPGQGLRLIYYSQIVNDFQKGDIAEGYSVSREKKESFPLTVTSAQKNPTAFYLCASSFWTSGDGSIQYFGAGTRLSVL.

The rearrangement links TRBV15 to TRBJ2-1, with D hard to call. The CDR3 is 17 amino acids. Germline assignment: CDR1 LNHNV and CDR2 YYDKDF (reference sequence). The germline V and J ends were trimmed by 2 bases and 4 bases, with 18 bases remaining between them. For the CDR3, the DNA is TGTGCCACCAGCAGACTCATTAGGCGGAATTCATACAATGAGCAGTTCTTC. It encodes CATSRLIRRNSYNEQFF.

J is TRBJ2-6 and V is TRBV5-1; D is undetermined. Germline lookup yields CDR1 SGHRS and CDR2 YFSETQ. There are 14 residues in the CDR3. V dropped 4 bases and J dropped 0 bases, with 5 bases sitting between them. The CDR3 DNA is TGCGCCAGCAGCCTCCTCTCTGGGGCCAACGTCCTGACTTTC. It specifies CASSLLSGANVLTF.

The chain recombines TRBV5-5 with TRBJ1-1; TRBD1 aligns across 10 bases. CDR1 SGHKS and CDR2 YYEKEE come from the germline V gene (reference sequence). V trimming: 2 bases; J trimming: 1 base; junction bases outside the gene matches: 8. The CDR3 consists of 17 residues. This CDR3 reads CASSFSRDRGPNTEAFF. In DNA form, the CDR3 reads TGTGCCAGCAGCTTTTCCAGGGACAGGGGACCGAACACTGAAGCTTTCTTT.

The J gene is TRBJ2-3, the V gene TRBV6-1; possibly TRBD2 for D (6 bases). V was cut by 7 bases and J by 1 base, with 15 bases left in between. This CDR3 is built from 15 residues. Germline-derived CDR1 and CDR2 are MNHNS and SASEGT. The CDR3 protein is CASIGRRGGTDTQYF. CDR3 DNA: TGTGCCAGCATTGGGAGGAGAGGGGGCACAGATACGCAGTATTTT.

This chain connects TRBV29-1 to TRBJ1-2, with D tentatively TRBD1 (6 bases). From germline, CDR1 is SQVTM and CDR2 ANQGSEA. Trimming took off 4 bases at V and 2 bases at J, with 14 bases between the two ends. This CDR3 is 14 amino acids long. In DNA form, the CDR3 reads TGCAGCGTTGGGGGGGGGCGAGCGAACTATGGCTACACCTTC. This encodes CSVGGGRANYGYTF.

V is TRBV11-3 and J is TRBJ2-2; no clear D. V lost 4 bases and J 4 bases, leaving 4 bases between the germline ends. CDR3 length equals 12 residues. From germline, CDR1 is SGHNT and CDR2 YENEEA. CDR3 in DNA: TGTGCCAGCAGCTCCTTCACCGGGGAGCTGTTTTTT. Translation: CASSSFTGELFF.

V usage is TRBV2 and J usage is TRBJ1-5; 10 bases map to TRBD1. V lost 4 bases to trimming and J lost 7 bases; unmatched junction nucleotides: 4. This CDR3 is 14 amino acids long. Germline V lookup: CDR1 SNHLY, CDR2 FYNNEI. CDR3 region: CASSGTGGWQPQHF. CDR3 DNA: TGTGCCAGCAGTGGGACAGGGGGGTGGCAGCCCCAGCATTTT.

This chain links TRBV9 with TRBJ1-1; no clear D gene. The germline gives CDR1 SGDLS, CDR2 YYNGEE. The CDR3 consists of 15 residues. Between the trimmed V and J ends, which lost 0 bases and 0 bases, there was a span of 9 bases. DNA of the CDR3: TGTGCCAGCAGCGTAGGTCCCTCTATGAACACTGAAGCTTTCTTT. Translated: CASSVGPSMNTEAFF.

This chain uses TRBV5-1 with TRBJ2-1; TRBD2 matches 13 bases. Germline V CDR1 and CDR2: SGHRS, YFSETQ. The CDR3 contains 16 residues. The junction had 3 bases not matched to a gene; V was cut back by 4 bases and J by 2 bases. The CDR3 DNA reads TGCGCCAGCAGCATAACTAGCGGGGGGGCCTACAATGAGCAGTTCTTC. Its translation is CASSITSGGAYNEQFF.